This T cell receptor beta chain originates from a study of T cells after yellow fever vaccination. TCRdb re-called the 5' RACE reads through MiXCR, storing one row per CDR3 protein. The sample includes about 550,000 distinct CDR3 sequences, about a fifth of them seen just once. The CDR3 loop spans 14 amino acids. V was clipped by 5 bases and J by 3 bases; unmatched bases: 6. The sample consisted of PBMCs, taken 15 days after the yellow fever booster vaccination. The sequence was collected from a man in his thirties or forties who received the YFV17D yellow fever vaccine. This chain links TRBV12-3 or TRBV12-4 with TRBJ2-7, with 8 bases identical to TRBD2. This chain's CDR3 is CASSPREGLYEQYF. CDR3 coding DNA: TGTGCCAGCAGTCCACGGGAGGGCCTCTACGAGCAGTACTTC.